Following are 24 T cell receptor beta chains from one sample sequenced in a study of blood T cell repertoires in COVID-19. Clones were read by immunoSEQ multiplex PCR, and TCRdb kept only the in-frame ones, dropping some. The sample has 25,000 to 35,000 clones; more than 90% are singletons. The sample consisted of peripheral blood. The receptors derive from a man between 65 and 85 years old with active or convalescent COVID-19.

The chain uses TRBV2 and TRBJ2-1; no clear D gene. The CDR3 totals 12 residues. V was shortened by 8 bases and J by 5 bases, with 10 bases between the two germline ends. In germline, CDR1 is SNHLY, CDR2 FYNNEI. The CDR3 bases are TGTGCCAGCTCAATGCGGAACAATGAGCAGTTCTTC. Amino acid sequence: CASSMRNNEQFF.

This clone was counted between two and nine times. The genes are TRBV15 and TRBJ1-2; D may be TRBD1 (5 bases). V lost 0 bases and J 6 bases, leaving 8 bases between the germline ends. The CDR3 totals 13 residues. Germline loops: CDR1 LNHNV, CDR2 YYDKDF (reference sequence). The CDR3 is CATSREPRDGYTF. The DNA for the CDR3 is TGTGCCACCAGCAGAGAGCCCAGGGATGGCTACACCTTC.

The chain recombines TRBV19 with TRBJ1-2; the D gene is possibly TRBD1 (5 bases). The CDR3 covers 15 residues. Germline lookup yields CDR1 LNHDA and CDR2 SQIVND (reference sequence). V lost 11 bases and J 9 bases, leaving 28 bases between the germline ends. The CDR3 here is CARRGRVGLAGSYTF. The CDR3 DNA is TGTGCCCGCCGCGGCCGGGTGGGACTCGCGGGAAGCTACACCTTC.

The V call is TRBV6-2 or TRBV6-3, the J call TRBJ2-5; the match to TRBD1 covers 10 bases. The CDR3 spans 16 residues. The germline gives CDR1 MNHEY, CDR2 SVGEGT. J gave up 5 bases and V 3 bases, and 9 bases lay outside the gene matches. The CDR3 region is CASSYQTGGLRETQYF. The CDR3 nucleotides read TGTGCCAGCAGTTATCAGACAGGGGGCTTACGGGAGACCCAGTACTTC.

This chain connects TRBV7-3 to TRBJ2-3; D perhaps matches TRBD1 (6 bases). Deletions cut 3 bases from V and 6 bases from J, with 13 bases between. This CDR3 contains 14 residues. The germline CDR1 and CDR2 sequences are SGHTA and FQGTGA. CDR3 sequence reads: CASSLGPTGDTQYF. The CDR3, as DNA: TGTGCCAGCAGCTTGGGACCAACAGGGGATACGCAGTATTTT.

Here the CDR3 reads CSVEGTSFYNEQFF. CDR3 DNA: TGCAGCGTTGAAGGGACTAGCTTTTACAATGAGCAGTTCTTC. This chain uses TRBV29-1 with TRBJ2-1, with 8 bases that match TRBD2. Germline CDR1 and CDR2: SQVTM and ANQGSEA. The CDR3 consists of 14 residues. Trimming at V came to 1 base and at J to 4 bases, leaving 3 bases not matched to a gene.

V and J are TRBV15 and TRBJ1-4; maybe TRBD1 (5 bases). Germline V gives CDR1 LNHNV, CDR2 YYDKDF (reference sequence). CDR3 length equals 16 residues. V was pared by 2 bases and J by 5 bases, with 15 bases between. This CDR3 is CATSRQNRIPNEKLFF. In DNA form, the CDR3 reads TGTGCCACCAGCAGACAAAACAGGATCCCAAATGAAAAACTGTTTTTT.

This chain links TRBV5-1 with TRBJ2-1; D gene unclear. Germline CDR1 SGHRS, CDR2 YFSETQ. The V and J ends lost 4 bases and 8 bases respectively, with 10 bases between them. The CDR3 is 12 amino acids. This CDR3 reads CASSQGRDEQFF. CDR3 nucleotide sequence: TGCGCCAGCAGCCAAGGTCGGGATGAGCAGTTCTTC.

The rearrangement uses TRBV6-2 or TRBV6-3 and TRBJ2-1, with 7 bases aligning to TRBD2. The CDR3 loop spans 16 amino acids. CDR1 is MNHEY, CDR2 SVGEGT, per germline. The junction had 8 bases not matched to a gene; V was cut back by 3 bases and J by 3 bases. The CDR3 sequence is CASSYRERGNYNEQFF. The CDR3 bases are TGTGCCAGCAGTTATCGGGAGCGGGGCAACTACAATGAGCAGTTCTTC.

The chain is built from TRBV7-2 and TRBJ1-2; the D gene is possibly TRBD1 (5 bases). The CDR3 consists of 12 residues. Per the germline V gene, CDR1 is SGHTA and CDR2 is FQGNSA. V lost 5 bases and J lost 3, with 7 bases in between. CDR3 sequence (DNA): TGTGCCAGCAGCAAAGGGGACTATGGCTACACCTTC. Residues: CASSKGDYGYTF.

The V call is TRBV14, the J call TRBJ1-6, with 7 bases lining up with TRBD1. V lost 3 bases and J lost 0; bases outside the gene matches: 5. Germline V CDR1 and CDR2: SGHDN, FVKESK. The CDR3 has 17 residues. CDR3 bases: TGTGCCAGCAGCCAGCAAGAGGGGGCCTCCTATAATTCACCCCTCCACTTT. Its protein is CASSQQEGASYNSPLHF.

The rearrangement joins TRBV5-1 to TRBJ2-3; 12 positions agree with TRBD2. V lost 0 bases and J lost 5; bases outside the gene matches: 7. Germline lookup yields CDR1 SGHRS and CDR2 YFSETQ. CDR3 length: 17 amino acids. The DNA of the CDR3 is TGCGCCAGCAGCTTGGGGCTAGCGGGAGGGCCGCAAGATACGCAGTATTTT. This sequence encodes CASSLGLAGGPQDTQYF.

DNA for the CDR3: TGTGCCAGCAGCCGAGGAAGGACCGGGGAGCTGTTTTTT. Protein: CASSRGRTGELFF. The chain combines TRBV5-6 with TRBJ2-2; D gene ambiguous. This CDR3 comprises 13 residues. V was trimmed by 4 bases and J by 5 bases, leaving 9 bases between them. The germline CDR1 and CDR2 sequences are SGHDT and YYEEEE. Looking up the rest from reference TRBV5-6 and TRBJ2-2 gives the full variable domain: DAGVTQSPTHLIKTRGQQVTLRCSPKSGHDTVSWYQQALGQGPQFIFQYYEEEERQRGNFPDRFSGHQFPNYSSELNVNALLLGDSALYLCASSRGRTGELFFGEGSRLTVL.

This rearrangement joins TRBV30 to TRBJ2-2; the D gene is possibly TRBD1 (6 bases). This CDR3 has 15 residues. V lost 2 bases to trimming and J lost 1 base, with 11 bases between them. The germline V gene encodes CDR1 GTSNPN and CDR2 SVGIG (reference sequence). The CDR3 nucleotides are TGTGCCTGGAGTCCCCCGGACAGGAACACCGGGGAGCTGTTTTTT. Translated, it gives CAWSPPDRNTGELFF.

This rearrangement joins TRBV7-9 to TRBJ2-2; TRBD2 might be the D (6 bases). Germline CDR1 and CDR2: SEHNR and FQNEAQ (reference sequence). The V and J ends lost 3 bases and 7 bases respectively, with 9 bases between them. There are 13 residues in the CDR3. The CDR3 region has the DNA TGTGCCAGCAGCTTCTTTAGCGGCGGGGAGCTGTTTTTT. Translated, it gives CASSFFSGGELFF. The variable domain in full, with the rest retrieved from reference TRBV7-9 and TRBJ2-2, is DTGVSQNPRHKITKRGQNVTFRCDPISEHNRLYWYRQTLGQGPEFLTYFQNEAQLEKSRLLSDRFSAERPKGSFSTLEIQRTEQGDSAMYLCASSFFSGGELFFGEGSRLTVL.

V is TRBV7-8 and J is TRBJ1-4, with TRBD1 matching over 7 bases. V gave up 2 bases and J gave up 8 bases; unmatched junction bases: 11. CDR1 is SGHVS, CDR2 FQNEAQ, per germline. This CDR3 has 16 residues. For the CDR3, the DNA is TGTGCCAGCAGCTTACCAGGACAGGTTAGTAGCGAAAAACTGTTTTTT. Amino acid sequence: CASSLPGQVSSEKLFF.

A single count supports this clone. CDR3 in amino acids: CASSTLTGMIEKLFF. The CDR3 DNA reads as TGTGCCAGCAGTACCCTGACAGGGATGATAGAAAAACTGTTTTTT. The V and J genes are TRBV6-2 or TRBV6-3 and TRBJ1-4; 7 bases match TRBD1. This CDR3 has 15 amino acids. V lost 5 bases, J lost 8 bases, and 11 bases stayed unmatched. The V gene's germline CDR1 is MNHEY and CDR2 SVGEGT.

As to this clone: A junction boundary mismatches the germline segment, possibly from a read error. The V and J genes are TRBV5-1 and TRBJ2-5; a weak D match, TRBD1 (5 bases). CDR1 is SGHRS, CDR2 YFSETQ, per germline. The CDR3 covers 15 residues. CDR3 protein: CASSLISPRVEAQYF. CDR3 DNA sequence: TGCGCCAGCAGCTTGATTAGTCCCAGGGTAGAGGCCCAGTACTTC.

The rearrangement joins TRBV6-5 to TRBJ2-5; D ambiguous. The V gene's germline CDR1 is MNHEY and CDR2 SVGAGI. This CDR3 is built from 15 residues. V lost 2 bases to trimming and J lost 1 base, with 11 bases between them. Here the CDR3 DNA reads TGTGCCAGCAGTTACGATTGTAAGCCCCAAGAGACCCAGTACTTC. Protein product: CASSYDCKPQETQYF.

The rearrangement joins TRBV18 to TRBJ2-1; 12 bases fit TRBD1. CDR1 and CDR2 from the germline V gene are KGHSH and LQKENI. With 3 bases clipped from V and 8 bases from J, the junction kept 5 bases outside the gene matches. The CDR3 consists of 15 residues. The CDR3 spells CASSPGQGAVDEQFF. The CDR3 DNA reads TGTGCCAGCTCACCGGGACAGGGGGCAGTTGATGAGCAGTTCTTC.

The rearrangement links TRBV10-1 to TRBJ2-3; 8 bases match TRBD2. The CDR3 runs to 16 residues. Germline assignment: CDR1 WNHNN and CDR2 SYGVQD (reference sequence). Trimming took 2 bases from V and 1 from J; bases not matched to a gene: 5. The CDR3 loop is CASSEGSGRRTDTQYF. CDR3 sequence (DNA): TGCGCCAGCAGTGAGGGGAGCGGGAGACGCACAGATACGCAGTATTTT.

This clone has just a few counts. The J gene is TRBJ2-1, the V gene TRBV7-2, with TRBD2 identical over 10 bases. Trimming took 2 bases from V and 3 from J; bases not matched to a gene: 7. CDR1 SGHTA and CDR2 FQGNSA come from the germline V gene. The CDR3 spans 17 residues. In DNA form, the CDR3 reads TGTGCCAGCAGCTTATATAGGACTAGCGGAGTCTACAATGAGCAGTTCTTC. Its protein is CASSLYRTSGVYNEQFF.

The chain links TRBV27 to TRBJ2-7; TRBD2 matches at 7 bases. Germline CDR1 is MNHEY and CDR2 is SMNVEV (reference sequence). The CDR3 is made up of 16 amino acids. J gave up 1 base and V 4 bases, and 10 bases lay outside the gene matches. The CDR3 sequence: CASSSLREGHSYEQYV. In DNA form, the CDR3 reads TGTGCCAGCAGTTCTCTCAGGGAGGGCCATTCCTACGAGCAGTACGTC.

The rearrangement joins TRBV24-1 to TRBJ1-3; the D is unclear. The V end lost 0 bases, the J end lost 0 bases, and 11 bases lay between the germline ends. Per the germline V gene, CDR1 is KGHDR and CDR2 is SFDVKD. This CDR3 is 17 amino acids long. The CDR3 sequence is CATSDLHSQNSGNTIYF. CDR3 DNA: TGTGCCACCAGTGATTTGCACAGTCAAAACTCTGGAAACACCATATATTTT.